These T cell receptor beta chains were read from a single sample in a study of T cell responses to AZD1222 COVID-19 vaccine. Method: immunoSEQ multiplex PCR; TCRdb's copy keeps in-frame clones and lacks some. Found here are 150,000 to 200,000 clones, roughly 94% of them singletons; the top ten hold 0.64%. Sequencing used peripheral blood, obtained on day 0 of AZD1222 vaccination. The source is an adult in good health. Both conserved end residues are part of each CDR3. D genes are given only for firm matches. Expanded clones are given a class, and other clones once, few, many or no size at all.

clone_size,j_call,cdr3_length,v_call,d_call,cdr3_nt,cdr3_aa
NA,TRBJ2-3,16,TRBV5-1,NA,TGCGCCAGCAGCTTGGAGCGGCGGCAGGGTCAAGATACGCAGTATTTT,CASSLERRQGQDTQYF
NA,TRBJ2-1,13,TRBV5-4,NA,TGTGCCAGCAGCTTGGACAGGGACAATGAGCAGTTCTTC,CASSLDRDNEQFF
NA,TRBJ2-7,15,TRBV5-1,TRBD2,TGCGCCAGCAGCTTTAGTAGCGGGGGCCGTTACGAGCAGTACTTC,CASSFSSGGRYEQYF
NA,TRBJ2-7,14,TRBV7-2,NA,TGTGCCAGCAGCCCAAGCTGGATCTCCTACGAGCAGTACTTC,CASSPSWISYEQYF
NA,TRBJ1-6,14,TRBV7-8,TRBD1,TGTGCCAGCAGCTCCGGGACAGGAGCGTCACCCCTCCACTTT,CASSSGTGASPLHF
few,TRBJ1-4,15,TRBV19,NA,TGTGCCAGTAGTATCGCCCCCGGCGGGAATGAAAAACTGTTTTTT,CASSIAPGGNEKLFF
NA,TRBJ1-2,13,TRBV28,TRBD1,TGTGCCAGCAGTTTGGACAGGGGGGATGGCTACACCTTC,CASSLDRGDGYTF
NA,TRBJ1-5,12,TRBV28,NA,TGTGCCAGCAGGGTCACGAATCAGCCCCAGCATTTT,CASRVTNQPQHF
NA,TRBJ2-5,13,TRBV28,NA,TGTGCCAGCAGGGAGGGAGGAGACGAGACCCAGTACTTC,CASREGGDETQYF
NA,TRBJ1-1,13,TRBV30,NA,TGTGCCTGGACTCCTCAGGCGGACACTGAAGCTTTCTTT,CAWTPQADTEAFF
NA,TRBJ2-5,15,TRBV28,NA,TGTGCCAGCAGTTTAAATCCCGCCAGGGTAGAGACCCAGTACTTC,CASSLNPARVETQYF
NA,TRBJ2-3,14,TRBV27,TRBD2,TGTGCCAGCAATCAGCGGGAGAGCACAGATACGCAGTATTTT,CASNQRESTDTQYF
NA,TRBJ2-1,18,TRBV13,TRBD2,TGTGCCAGCAGCTCCTCCCGGACTAGCGGGGGACACTACAATGAGCAGTTCTTC,CASSSSRTSGGHYNEQFF
NA,TRBJ1-4,15,TRBV30,TRBD1,TGTGCCTGGAGTGTTGGGGACAGGGTCGGTGAAAAACTGTTTTTT,CAWSVGDRVGEKLFF
NA,TRBJ1-5,15,TRBV28,TRBD1,TGTGCCAGCAGTTTCCGACAGGGATTCGGTCAGCCCCAGCATTTT,CASSFRQGFGQPQHF
once,TRBJ1-1,12,TRBV29-1,NA,TGCAGCGTTGATTGGGGTCCTCGAGGAGCTTTCTTT,CSVDWGPRGAFF
NA,TRBJ2-7,17,TRBV5-5,NA,TGTGCCAGCAGACAATTCCACCCGGACAGTAGAGCCTACGAGCAGTACTTC,CASRQFHPDSRAYEQYF
NA,TRBJ1-5,16,TRBV24-1,NA,TGTGCCACCAGTGATCGAGGGGTCGCCCCAAATCAGCCCCAGCATTTT,CATSDRGVAPNQPQHF
once,TRBJ1-4,15,TRBV28,NA,TGTGCCAGCAGTGACCCCGGGGGCGTGAATGAAAAACTGTTTTTT,CASSDPGGVNEKLFF
NA,TRBJ1-3,16,TRBV19,NA,TGTGCCAGTAGTAGCGGCCGGACTTCCGAGGCAAACACCATATATTTT,CASSSGRTSEANTIYF
NA,TRBJ1-6,14,TRBV4-1,NA,TGCGCCAGCAGCCAAGATGACTATCGTTCACCCCTCCACTTT,CASSQDDYRSPLHF
NA,TRBJ2-3,14,TRBV25-1,NA,TGTGCCAGCAGTGATCAAGGGGCCACAGATACGCAGTATTTT,CASSDQGATDTQYF
once,TRBJ2-7,14,TRBV10-2,NA,TGCGCCAGCAGGACCCACAGGGAGTCTCACGAGCAGTACTTC,CASRTHRESHEQYF
NA,TRBJ2-2,16,TRBV14,NA,TGTGCCAGCAGCCAAGCCGTTGCCCCTAGCATCGGGGAGCTGTTTTTT,CASSQAVAPSIGELFF
NA,TRBJ1-5,15,TRBV11-2,NA,TGTGCCAGCAGCTCAGGAGGGCCGAGCAATCAGCCCCAGCATTTT,CASSSGGPSNQPQHF
NA,TRBJ1-1,13,TRBV5-1,TRBD1,TGCGCCAGCAGCCAGGGGACAGGGACTGAAGCTTTCTTT,CASSQGTGTEAFF
NA,TRBJ2-5,11,TRBV5-1,NA,TGCGCCAGCAGCAACCAAGAGACCCAGTACTTC,CASSNQETQYF
NA,TRBJ2-1,13,TRBV27,TRBD1,TGTGCCACCAGGGACAGGGGCCCCAATGAGCAGTTCTTC,CATRDRGPNEQFF
NA,TRBJ1-4,15,TRBV11-2,TRBD1,TGTGCCAGCAGCGACAGGACAGGGCTGTGGGAAAAACTGTTTTTT,CASSDRTGLWEKLFF
NA,TRBJ1-4,15,TRBV4-1,NA,TGCGCCAGCAGCCAAGGGGTTGCAACTAATGAAAAACTGTTTTTT,CASSQGVATNEKLFF
NA,TRBJ1-2,13,TRBV29-1,NA,TGCAGCGTTGATCGAGGAGCTAACTATGGCTACACCTTC,CSVDRGANYGYTF
NA,TRBJ2-3,15,TRBV24-1,NA,TGTGCCACCAGTGATCGGGACTCGGGGACAGATACGCAGTATTTT,CATSDRDSGTDTQYF
NA,TRBJ1-1,14,TRBV5-4,NA,TGTGCCAGCAGCTTGGCGGATGGGAACACTGAAGCTTTCTTT,CASSLADGNTEAFF
NA,TRBJ1-2,13,TRBV11-1,NA,TGTGCCAGCAGCTCCGGGCCGGATGGGGGCTACACCTTC,CASSSGPDGGYTF
NA,TRBJ1-5,14,TRBV19,NA,TGTGCCAGTAGTATCGCGGGAAGCAATCAGCCCCAGCATTTT,CASSIAGSNQPQHF
NA,TRBJ2-1,14,TRBV6-4,TRBD2,TGTGCCAGCAGCCCGGGACTAGGATCGGGTGAGCAGTTCTTC,CASSPGLGSGEQFF
NA,TRBJ1-1,12,TRBV11-2,NA,TGTGCCAGCAGCTTAGGTCAGGGGCCGGCTTTCTTT,CASSLGQGPAFF